A single sample is the source of the 2 T cell receptor beta chains below, sequenced in a study of T cells in Graves' hyperthyroidism and ophthalmopathy. What was amplified from RNA transcripts were TCR beta CDR3 regions. Initially, a first-round RT-PCR of the TCR CDR3 employed the HTBI primer set. TCRdb called the multiplex PCR reads again in MiXCR, with one record for every CDR3 protein. The repertoire consists of around 380,000 distinct CDR3 sequences, with 13% occurring once and the leading ten covering roughly 20%. The specimen was blood. The receptors come from a man aged 30 to 45 with Graves' hyperthyroidism that later progressed to Graves' ophthalmopathy.

This clonotype has at least ten counts. This chain uses TRBV7-9 with TRBJ2-5, with D possibly being TRBD2 (6 bases). Trimming removed 0 bases from V and 1 base from J, with 15 bases in between. The V gene's germline CDR1 is SEHNR and CDR2 FQNEAQ (reference sequence). This CDR3 spans 17 amino acids. The CDR3 spells CASSLARSGGPQETQYF. DNA of the CDR3: TGTGCCAGCAGCTTAGCGCGTTCCGGGGGACCCCAAGAGACCCAGTACTTC.

This clonotype was counted ten times or more. V gene TRBV12-3 or TRBV12-4 combines with J gene TRBJ2-7, with 7 positions matching TRBD1. V lost 3 bases, J lost 2 bases, and 4 bases stayed unmatched. The CDR3 extends over 14 amino acids. The CDR3 coding sequence is TGTGCCAGCAGTTTCTCGGGACAGACCTACGAGCAGTACTTC. This encodes CASSFSGQTYEQYF.